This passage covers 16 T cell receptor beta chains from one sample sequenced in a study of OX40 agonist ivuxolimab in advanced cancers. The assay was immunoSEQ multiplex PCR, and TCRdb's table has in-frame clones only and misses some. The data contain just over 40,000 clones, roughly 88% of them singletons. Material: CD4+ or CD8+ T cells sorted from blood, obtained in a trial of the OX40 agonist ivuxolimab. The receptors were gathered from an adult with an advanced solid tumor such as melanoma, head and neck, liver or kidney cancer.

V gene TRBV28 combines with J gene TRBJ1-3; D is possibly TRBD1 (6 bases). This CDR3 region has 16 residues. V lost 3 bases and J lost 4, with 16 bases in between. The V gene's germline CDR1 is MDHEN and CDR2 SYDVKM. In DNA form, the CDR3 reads TGTGCCAGCAGTTTTAGGGTAGGGGGTTTCGGAAACACCATATATTTT. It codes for CASSFRVGGFGNTIYF. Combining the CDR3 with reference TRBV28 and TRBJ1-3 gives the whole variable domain DVKVTQSSRYLVKRTGEKVFLECVQDMDHENMFWYRQDPGLGLRLIYFSYDVKMKEKGDIPEGYSVSREKKERFSLILESASTNQTSMYLCASSFRVGGFGNTIYFGEGSWLTVV.

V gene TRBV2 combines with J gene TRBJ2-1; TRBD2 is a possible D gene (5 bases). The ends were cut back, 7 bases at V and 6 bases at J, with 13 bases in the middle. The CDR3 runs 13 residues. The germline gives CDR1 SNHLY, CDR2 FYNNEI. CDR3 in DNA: TGTGCCAGCAATTCGGGAACGGGCAATGAGCAGTTCTTC. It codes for CASNSGTGNEQFF.

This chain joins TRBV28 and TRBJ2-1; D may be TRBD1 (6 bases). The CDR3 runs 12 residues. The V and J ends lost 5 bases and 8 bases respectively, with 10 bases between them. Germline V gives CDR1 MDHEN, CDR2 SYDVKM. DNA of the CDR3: TGTGCCAGCAGTCACTACAGGGATGAGCAGTTCTTC. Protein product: CASSHYRDEQFF.

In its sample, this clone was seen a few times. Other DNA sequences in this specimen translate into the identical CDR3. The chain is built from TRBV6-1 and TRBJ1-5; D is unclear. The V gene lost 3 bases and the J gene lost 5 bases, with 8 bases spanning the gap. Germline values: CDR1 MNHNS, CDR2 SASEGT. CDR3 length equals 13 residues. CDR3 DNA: TGTGCCAGCAGTGAGGGCGCCGATCAGCCCCAGCATTTT. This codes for CASSEGADQPQHF.

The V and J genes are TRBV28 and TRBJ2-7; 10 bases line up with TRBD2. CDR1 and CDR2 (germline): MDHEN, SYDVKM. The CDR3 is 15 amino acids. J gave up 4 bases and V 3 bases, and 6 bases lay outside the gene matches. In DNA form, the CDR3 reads TGTGCCAGCAGTTTCGGGAGTAGCGGGAGGTACGAGCAGTACTTC. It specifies CASSFGSSGRYEQYF.

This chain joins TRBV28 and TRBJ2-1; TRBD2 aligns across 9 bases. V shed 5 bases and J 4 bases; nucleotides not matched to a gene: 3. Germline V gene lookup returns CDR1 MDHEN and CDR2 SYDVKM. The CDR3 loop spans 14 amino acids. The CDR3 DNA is TGTGCCAGCAGTCTAGCGGGGCTTTACAATGAGCAGTTCTTC. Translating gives CASSLAGLYNEQFF.

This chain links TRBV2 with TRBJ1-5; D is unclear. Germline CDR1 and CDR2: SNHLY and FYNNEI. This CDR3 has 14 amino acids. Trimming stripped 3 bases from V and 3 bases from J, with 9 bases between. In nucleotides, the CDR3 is TGTGCCAGCAGTGATTACGGGGTCAATCAGCCCCAGCATTTT. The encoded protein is CASSDYGVNQPQHF.

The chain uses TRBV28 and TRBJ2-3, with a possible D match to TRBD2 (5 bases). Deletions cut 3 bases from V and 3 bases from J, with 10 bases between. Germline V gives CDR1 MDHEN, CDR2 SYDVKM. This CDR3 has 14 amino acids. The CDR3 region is CASSLTTTTDTQYF. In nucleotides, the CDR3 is TGTGCCAGCAGTTTGACTACAACTACAGATACGCAGTATTTT.

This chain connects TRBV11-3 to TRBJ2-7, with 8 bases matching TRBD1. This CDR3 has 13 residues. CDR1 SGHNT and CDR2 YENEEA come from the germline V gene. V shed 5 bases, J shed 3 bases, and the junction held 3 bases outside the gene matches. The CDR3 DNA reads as TGTGCCAGCAGCATCGGACAGGGCTACGAGCAGTACTTC. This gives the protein CASSIGQGYEQYF. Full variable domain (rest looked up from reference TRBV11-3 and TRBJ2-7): EAGVVQSPRYKIIEKKQPVAFWCNPISGHNTLYWYLQNLGQGPELLIRYENEEAVDDSQLPKDRFSAERLKGVDSTLKIQPAELGDSAVYLCASSIGQGYEQYFGPGTRLTVT.

The CDR3 coding sequence is TGTGCCAGCAGCTCGAACGCAGGGGGACTCCACGAGCAGTACTTC. Amino acids: CASSSNAGGLHEQYF. This chain connects TRBV7-6 to TRBJ2-7; TRBD1 might be the D (7 bases). The CDR3 sequence is 15 residues long. CDR1 is SGHVS and CDR2 is FNYEAQ in the germline V gene. With 4 bases removed from V and 5 bases from J, the gap between germline ends came to 18 bases.

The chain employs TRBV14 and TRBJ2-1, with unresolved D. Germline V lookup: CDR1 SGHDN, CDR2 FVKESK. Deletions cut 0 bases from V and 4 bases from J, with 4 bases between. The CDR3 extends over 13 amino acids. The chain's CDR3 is CASSQDRYNEQFF. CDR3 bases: TGTGCCAGCAGCCAAGACAGGTACAATGAGCAGTTCTTC.

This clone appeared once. This chain's CDR3 is CASSLRHQGYEQYF. The CDR3 bases are TGTGCCAGCAGCTTACGACACCAGGGCTACGAGCAGTACTTC. The rearrangement uses TRBV7-8 and TRBJ2-7; weak D call: TRBD1 (5 bases). V was cut by 2 bases and J by 3 bases, with 11 bases left in between. From germline, CDR1 is SGHVS and CDR2 FQNEAQ. The CDR3 length is 14 residues.

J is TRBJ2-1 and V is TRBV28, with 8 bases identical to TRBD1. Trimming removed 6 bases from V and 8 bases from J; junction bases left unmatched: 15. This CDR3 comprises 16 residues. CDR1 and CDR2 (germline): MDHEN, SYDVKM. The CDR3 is CASSPLIRDRRDEQFF. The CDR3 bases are TGTGCCAGCAGCCCCTTAATCCGGGACAGGAGGGATGAGCAGTTCTTC.

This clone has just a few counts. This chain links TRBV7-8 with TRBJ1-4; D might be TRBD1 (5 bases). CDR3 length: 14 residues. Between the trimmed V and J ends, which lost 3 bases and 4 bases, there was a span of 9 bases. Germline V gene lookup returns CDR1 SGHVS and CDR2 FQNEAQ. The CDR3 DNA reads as TGTGCCAGCAGCTTCGCTAGGGGTAATGAAAAACTGTTTTTT. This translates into CASSFARGNEKLFF. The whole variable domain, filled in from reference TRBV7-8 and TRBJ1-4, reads GAGVSQSPRYKVAKRGQDVALRCDPISGHVSLFWYQQALGQGPEFLTYFQNEAQLDKSGLPSDRFFAERPEGSVSTLKIQRTQQEDSAVYLCASSFARGNEKLFFGSGTQLSVL.

The CDR3 is CAWSVDSSGNTIYF. DNA for the CDR3: TGTGCCTGGAGTGTTGATAGCTCTGGAAACACCATATATTTT. This chain connects TRBV30 to TRBJ1-3; no firm D call. This CDR3 comprises 14 residues. The V end lost 0 bases, the J end lost 0 bases, and 6 bases lay between the germline ends. Germline V gene data show CDR1 as GTSNPN and CDR2 as SVGIG (reference sequence).

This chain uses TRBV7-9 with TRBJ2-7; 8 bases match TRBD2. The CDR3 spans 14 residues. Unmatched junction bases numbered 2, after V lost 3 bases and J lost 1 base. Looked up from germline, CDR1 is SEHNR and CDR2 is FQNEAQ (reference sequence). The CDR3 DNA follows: TGTGCCAGCAGCTTCAGCGGGAGATCCTACGAGCAGTACTTC. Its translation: CASSFSGRSYEQYF.